This is a list of T cell receptor beta chains from one sample in a study of blood T cell repertoires in COVID-19. Repertoires were generated with immunoSEQ multiplex PCR, while TCRdb's copy carries only in-frame clones and drops some. Among hundreds of thousands of clones listed, more than 75% were seen once. The material sequenced was PBMCs or T cells enriched from blood (not recorded which). The receptor set was obtained from a man in his late teens or twenties who had recovered from COVID-19. The CDR3 runs from the conserved cysteine through the conserved F or W. A D gene is named only where the DNA matches it firmly. Size is stated for part of the rows, as once, few or many counts, or as a class when the clone is expanded.

cdr3_nt cdr3_aa d_call j_call v_call clone_size
TGTGCCAGCTCACCACCGGGACTAGCGGGCCATGAGCAGTTCTTC CASSPPGLAGHEQFF TRBD2 TRBJ2-1 TRBV18 NA
TGCGCCAGCAGCCAAGACGGGAGGGCCAACTACGAGCAGTACTTC CASSQDGRANYEQYF TRBD2 TRBJ2-7 TRBV4-1 NA
TGCGCCAGCAGCCAAGAATGGGGGCGATTGTCGATCGGAGTCATTCAGTACTTC CASSQEWGRLSIGVIQYF NA TRBJ2-4 TRBV4-1 NA
TGTGCCAGCAGCCCCGGGACTAGCGGGAGTGCGGCTTCGGAGACCCAGTACTTC CASSPGTSGSAASETQYF TRBD2 TRBJ2-5 TRBV3-1/TRBV3-2 NA
TGTGCCAGCTCACCCAACGGGGTCGTTCTGAACACTGAAGCTTTCTTT CASSPNGVVLNTEAFF NA TRBJ1-1 TRBV18 once
TGTGCCAGCAGTACCGGGACTAGCGACACCGGGGAGCTGTTTTTT CASSTGTSDTGELFF TRBD2 TRBJ2-2 TRBV6-4 NA
TGTGCCAGTAGTCTGGGACTAGCGGCCTCCTACGAGCAGTACTTC CASSLGLAASYEQYF TRBD2 TRBJ2-7 TRBV19 NA
TGCGCCAGCAGTGAACGGAGACAGCCCCAGCATTTT CASSERRQPQHF NA TRBJ1-5 TRBV10-2 NA
TGCGCCAGCAGCCAAGATTCAGGGATGGTAACAGATACGCAGTATTTT CASSQDSGMVTDTQYF NA TRBJ2-3 TRBV4-1 NA
TGTGCCAGCAGCCCGAGGACAGGCCAGAAGGATTCACCCCTCCACTTT CASSPRTGQKDSPLHF TRBD1 TRBJ1-6 TRBV5-5 many
TGCAGCGTTGAAGTTCGGGCTAGCGGGGGGGCTGGAATCTACGAGCAGTACTTC CSVEVRASGGAGIYEQYF TRBD2 TRBJ2-7 TRBV29-1 NA
TGTGCCTGGAGTTCCCCCGCGGGACAGGGGCCCAATCAGCCCCAGCATTTT CAWSSPAGQGPNQPQHF TRBD1 TRBJ1-5 TRBV30 NA
TGTGCCAGCAGCCGGGACAGGAACACTGAAGCTTTCTTT CASSRDRNTEAFF TRBD1 TRBJ1-1 TRBV3-1/TRBV3-2 NA
TGTGCCAGCAGTCCCGGTAGGACAGACGCGGAGACCCAGTACTTC CASSPGRTDAETQYF NA TRBJ2-5 TRBV6-5 NA
TGTGCCAGCATAGGACAGGTCGACTCCTACGAGCAGTACTTC CASIGQVDSYEQYF TRBD1 TRBJ2-7 TRBV2 NA
TGTGCCAGCAGCTTAGAGGGGACTCAGTACAATGAGCAGTTCTTC CASSLEGTQYNEQFF NA TRBJ2-1 TRBV13 NA
TGCAGCGCTTTGACAGGCCTTTGGGCTGAAGCTTTCTTT CSALTGLWAEAFF NA TRBJ1-1 TRBV29-1 NA
TGTGCCTGGAGTGCCTGGGACAGCAATTGGAACTACGAGCAGTACTTC CAWSAWDSNWNYEQYF TRBD1 TRBJ2-7 TRBV30 NA
TGTGCCAGCAGTACCCTGACAGGGGCAAATCAGCCCCAGCATTTT CASSTLTGANQPQHF TRBD1 TRBJ1-5 TRBV6-5 NA
TGTGCCAGTAGTACGGGGACAGGGGGGAACAATGAGCAGTTCTTC CASSTGTGGNNEQFF TRBD1 TRBJ2-1 TRBV19 NA